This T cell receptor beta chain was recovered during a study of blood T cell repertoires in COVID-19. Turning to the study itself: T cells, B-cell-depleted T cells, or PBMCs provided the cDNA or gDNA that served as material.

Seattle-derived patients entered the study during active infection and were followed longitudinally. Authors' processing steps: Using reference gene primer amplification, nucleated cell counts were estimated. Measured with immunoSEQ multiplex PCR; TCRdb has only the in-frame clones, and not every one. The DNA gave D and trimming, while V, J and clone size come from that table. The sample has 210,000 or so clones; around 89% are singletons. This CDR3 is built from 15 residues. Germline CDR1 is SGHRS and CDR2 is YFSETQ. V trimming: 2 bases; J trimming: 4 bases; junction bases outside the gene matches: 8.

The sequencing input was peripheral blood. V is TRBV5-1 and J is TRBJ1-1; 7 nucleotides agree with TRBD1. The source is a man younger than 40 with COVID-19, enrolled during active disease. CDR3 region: CASSFITGEITEAFF. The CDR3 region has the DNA TGCGCCAGCAGCTTTATTACAGGGGAGATCACTGAAGCTTTCTTT.